This T cell receptor (beta chain) comes out of a study of response to subunit inactivated influenza vaccine. TCRdb processed the RT-PCR reads anew with MiXCR; each CDR3 protein has one entry. The repertoire has 290,000 or so distinct CDR3 sequences, approximately 21% of them found once; the top ten carry about 9.3%. This receptor was taken from a man in his fifties or sixties who received an inactivated influenza vaccine. Here the sequenced sample was PBMCs from blood, taken approximately 20 months after vaccination.

Here the CDR3 DNA reads TGCAGTGCTAGGATGGGACAGAACGACGGAAACACCATATATTTT. Protein: CSARMGQNDGNTIYF. The chain uses TRBV20-1 and TRBJ1-3; 7 nucleotides agree with TRBD1. With 3 bases clipped from V and 4 bases from J, the junction kept 9 bases outside the gene matches. This CDR3 is 15 amino acids long. CDR1 DFQATT and CDR2 SNEGSKA come from the germline V gene (reference sequence).